The clone carrying this T cell receptor beta chain appeared many times. This CDR3 spans 15 amino acids. Germline trimming cut 5 bases from V and 1 base from J; bases unmatched to any gene: 7. Germline CDR1 and CDR2: WNHNN and SYGVQD (reference sequence). This record comes from a study of T cells of healthy individuals. TCRdb ran MiXCR on the 5' RACE reads and lists one entry per CDR3 protein. This table has about 60,000 distinct CDR3 sequences, roughly 16% appearing once. The V and J genes are TRBV10-1 and TRBJ1-1; 7 bases fit TRBD1. The clonotype originates from a human donor in good health. This chain's CDR3 is CASSQSTGQNTEAFF. CDR3 sequence (DNA): TGCGCCAGCAGTCAATCGACAGGGCAGAACACTGAAGCTTTCTTT.